The present T cell receptor (beta chain) was sequenced within a study of blood T cell repertoires in COVID-19. Study-wide context: COVID-19 samples collected from the United States, Italy and Spain covered acute and convalescent phases. The analysed material was cDNA or gDNA that came from T cells, B-cell-depleted T cells, or PBMCs.

CDR1 and CDR2 (germline): MNHEY, SVGAGI. V was trimmed by 4 bases and J by 3 bases, leaving 9 bases between them. The CDR3 spans 13 residues. Clones were read by immunoSEQ multiplex PCR, and TCRdb kept only the in-frame ones, dropping some. Among around 140,000 clones listed, roughly 89% were seen once. The origin of this receptor is a woman in her forties or fifties with active or convalescent COVID-19. Material for sequencing was peripheral blood. The J gene is TRBJ1-2, the V gene TRBV6-5; no firm D call. DNA for the CDR3: TGTGCCAGCAGTTCGGCGGGGTACTATGGCTACACCTTC. This translates into CASSSAGYYGYTF.